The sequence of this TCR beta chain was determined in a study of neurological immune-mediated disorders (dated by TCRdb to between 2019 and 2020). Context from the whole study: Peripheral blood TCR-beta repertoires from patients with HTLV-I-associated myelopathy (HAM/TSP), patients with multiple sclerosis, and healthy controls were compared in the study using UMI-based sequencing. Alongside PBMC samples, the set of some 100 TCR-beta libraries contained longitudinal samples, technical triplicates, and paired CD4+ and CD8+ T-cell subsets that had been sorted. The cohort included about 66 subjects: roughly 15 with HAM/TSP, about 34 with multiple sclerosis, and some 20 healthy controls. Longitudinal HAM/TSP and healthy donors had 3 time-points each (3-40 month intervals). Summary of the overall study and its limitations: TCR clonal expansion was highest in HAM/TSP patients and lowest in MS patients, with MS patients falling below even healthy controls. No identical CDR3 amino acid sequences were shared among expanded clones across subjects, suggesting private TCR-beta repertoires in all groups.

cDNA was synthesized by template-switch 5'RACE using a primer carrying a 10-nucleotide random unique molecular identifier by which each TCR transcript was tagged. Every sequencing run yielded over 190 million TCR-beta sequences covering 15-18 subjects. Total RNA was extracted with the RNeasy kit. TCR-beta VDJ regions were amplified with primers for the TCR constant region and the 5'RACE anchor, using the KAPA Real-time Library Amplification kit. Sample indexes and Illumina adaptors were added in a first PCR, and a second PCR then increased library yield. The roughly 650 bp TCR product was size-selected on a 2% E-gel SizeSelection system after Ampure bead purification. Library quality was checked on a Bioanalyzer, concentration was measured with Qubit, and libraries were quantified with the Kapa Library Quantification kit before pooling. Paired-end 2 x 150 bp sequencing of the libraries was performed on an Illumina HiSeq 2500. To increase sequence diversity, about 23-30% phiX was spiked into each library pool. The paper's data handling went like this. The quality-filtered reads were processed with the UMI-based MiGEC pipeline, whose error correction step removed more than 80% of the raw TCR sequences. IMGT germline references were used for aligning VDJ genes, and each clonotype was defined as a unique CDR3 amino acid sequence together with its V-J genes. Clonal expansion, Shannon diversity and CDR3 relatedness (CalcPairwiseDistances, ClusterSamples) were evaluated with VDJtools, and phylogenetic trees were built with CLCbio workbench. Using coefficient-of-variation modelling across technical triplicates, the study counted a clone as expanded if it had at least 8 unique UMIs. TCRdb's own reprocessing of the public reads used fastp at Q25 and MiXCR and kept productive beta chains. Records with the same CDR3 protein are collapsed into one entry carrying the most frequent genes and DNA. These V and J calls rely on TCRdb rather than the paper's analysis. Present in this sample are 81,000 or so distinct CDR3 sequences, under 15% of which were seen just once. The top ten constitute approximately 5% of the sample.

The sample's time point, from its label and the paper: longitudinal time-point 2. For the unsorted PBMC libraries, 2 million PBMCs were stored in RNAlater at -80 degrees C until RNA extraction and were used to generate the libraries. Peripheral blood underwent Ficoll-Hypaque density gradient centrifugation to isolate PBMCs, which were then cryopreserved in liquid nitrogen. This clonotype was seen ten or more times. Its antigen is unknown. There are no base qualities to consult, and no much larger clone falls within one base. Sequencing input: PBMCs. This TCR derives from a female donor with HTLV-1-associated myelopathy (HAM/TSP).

The DNA reads as follows: TGTGCCATCAGTGAGTCATTACCGGGACCAGGGGAGCAGTACTTC. This is translated as CAISESLPGPGEQYF. Here the chain combines TRBV10-3 and TRBJ2-7, with the D assignment possibly TRBD1 or TRBD2, given 5 matching bases for each. The CDR3 runs 15 amino acids, cysteine and phenylalanine included. Of the read, only the CDR3 DNA is kept; its 45 bases are in frame from base 1. The trim is 0 bases for V and 7 bases for J, with a gap of 16 bases between the germline ends. Sequences ENHRY (CDR1) and SYGVKD (CDR2) are obtained from the germline V gene.